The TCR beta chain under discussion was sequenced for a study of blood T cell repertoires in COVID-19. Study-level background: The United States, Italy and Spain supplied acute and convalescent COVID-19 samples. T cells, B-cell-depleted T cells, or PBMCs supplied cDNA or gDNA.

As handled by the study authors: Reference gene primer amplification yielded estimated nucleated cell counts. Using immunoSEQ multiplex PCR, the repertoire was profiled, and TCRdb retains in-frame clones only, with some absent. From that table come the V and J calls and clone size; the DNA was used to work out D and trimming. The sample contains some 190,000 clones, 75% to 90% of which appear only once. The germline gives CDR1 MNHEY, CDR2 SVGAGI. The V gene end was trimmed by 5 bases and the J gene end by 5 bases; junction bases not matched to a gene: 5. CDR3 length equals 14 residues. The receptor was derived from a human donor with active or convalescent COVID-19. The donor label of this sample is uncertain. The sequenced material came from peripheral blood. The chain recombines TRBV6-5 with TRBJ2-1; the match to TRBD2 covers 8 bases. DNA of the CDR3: TGTGCCAGCAGTAGCGGGGGACCTCACAATGAGCAGTTCTTC. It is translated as CASSSGGPHNEQFF.